Listed below are T cell receptor beta chains from one sample, sequenced in a study of cytomegalovirus exposure and HLA in healthy donors. Generated by immunoSEQ multiplex PCR, the TCRdb table keeps only in-frame clones and is missing some. Of about 130,000 clones listed, about a sixth are singletons. The sample was PBMCs. These receptors came from a female donor in good health and CMV-seropositive. Both conserved end residues are part of each CDR3. A D gene is named only where the DNA matches it firmly. Size values are once, few and many counts, or a class for expanded clones, and some rows have none.

length: 15
V: TRBV2
size: .
D: TRBD1
J: TRBJ2-7
DNA: TGTGCCAGCAGGAGACCGGGACAGTCCACCTACGAGCAGTACTTC
CDR3: CASRRPGQSTYEQYF

length: 17
V: TRBV19
size: once
D: TRBD1
J: TRBJ2-3
DNA: TGTGCCAGTAGCCTGTCCTTGGGACAGGGGAGCACAGATACGCAGTATTTT
CDR3: CASSLSLGQGSTDTQYF

length: 14
V: TRBV5-1
size: .
D: TRBD1
J: TRBJ1-1
DNA: TGCGCCAGCAACATACAGGGGAGTAATGCTGAAGCTTTCTTT
CDR3: CASNIQGSNAEAFF

length: 13
V: TRBV29-1
size: few
D: TRBD1
J: TRBJ2-5
DNA: TGCAGCGTTGGACGGACAGGCCAAGAGACCCAGTACTTC
CDR3: CSVGRTGQETQYF

length: 16
V: TRBV6-1
size: few
D: .
J: TRBJ2-1
DNA: TGTGCCAGCAGTGACCATAGCGGACTCTCCTACAATGAGCAGTTCTTC
CDR3: CASSDHSGLSYNEQFF

length: 14
V: TRBV6-1
size: few
D: .
J: TRBJ1-5
DNA: TGTGCCAGCAGACGGAGTCCGGGCAATCAGCCCCAGCATTTT
CDR3: CASRRSPGNQPQHF

length: 15
V: TRBV27
size: .
D: TRBD2
J: TRBJ2-7
DNA: TGTGCCAGCAGCGGGGGACTACCGCTTTCCTACGAGCAGTACTTC
CDR3: CASSGGLPLSYEQYF

length: 14
V: TRBV7-9
size: .
D: .
J: TRBJ2-2
DNA: TGTGCCAGCAGCCCCATTTCCGGCACCGGGGAGCTGTTTTTT
CDR3: CASSPISGTGELFF

length: 15
V: TRBV15
size: few
D: TRBD1
J: TRBJ2-7
DNA: TGTGCCACCAGCAGACCGACAGGGATGTCCTCCGAGCAGTACTTC
CDR3: CATSRPTGMSSEQYF

length: 14
V: TRBV9
size: .
D: TRBD1
J: TRBJ1-2
DNA: TGTGCCAGCAGCTCGAGGACAGGCGCCTATGGCTACACCTTC
CDR3: CASSSRTGAYGYTF

length: 15
V: TRBV7-7
size: .
D: TRBD1
J: TRBJ2-1
DNA: TGTGCCAGCAGCCGGGACAGTTCCTCCTACAATGAGCAGTTCTTC
CDR3: CASSRDSSSYNEQFF

length: 14
V: TRBV12-5
size: .
D: .
J: TRBJ2-1
DNA: TGTGCTAGTGGTTTGGACGGGTCCTACAATGAGCAGTTCTTC
CDR3: CASGLDGSYNEQFF

length: 14
V: TRBV9
size: .
D: .
J: TRBJ1-2
DNA: TGTGCCAGCAGCGTCAGCGACGGGGACTATGGCTACACCTTC
CDR3: CASSVSDGDYGYTF

length: 13
V: TRBV28
size: .
D: .
J: TRBJ1-6
DNA: TGTGCCACCATTCAGGGGTCCATTTCACCCCTCCACTTT
CDR3: CATIQGSISPLHF

length: 19
V: TRBV5-4
size: .
D: TRBD2
J: TRBJ2-1
DNA: TGTGCCAGCAGCTTCGATGGACTAGCGGGAGTTCGTTCGTTCGATGAGCAGTTCTTC
CDR3: CASSFDGLAGVRSFDEQFF

length: 12
V: TRBV28
size: .
D: TRBD1
J: TRBJ2-1
DNA: TGTGCCAGCAGGTATCAGGGGGTTGAGCAGTTCTTC
CDR3: CASRYQGVEQFF

length: 13
V: TRBV5-1
size: few
D: .
J: TRBJ1-2
DNA: TGCGCCAGCAGCTTAAACACTAACTATGGCTACACCTTC
CDR3: CASSLNTNYGYTF

length: 16
V: TRBV5-1
size: .
D: TRBD1
J: TRBJ2-1
DNA: TGCGCCAGCAGCCCGCCTGGGACAGGAATATACAATGAGCAGTTCTTC
CDR3: CASSPPGTGIYNEQFF

length: 16
V: TRBV27
size: .
D: .
J: TRBJ2-7
DNA: TGTGCCAGCAGTTCCCCCGGCGGGCGGAGCTCCTACGAGCAGTACTTC
CDR3: CASSSPGGRSSYEQYF

length: 19
V: TRBV11-1
size: .
D: .
J: TRBJ2-3
DNA: TGTGCCAGCAGCCTACTTTTAGATTCCAGGCACCTAAGCACAGATACGCAGTATTTT
CDR3: CASSLLLDSRHLSTDTQYF

length: 12
V: TRBV6-5
size: few
D: TRBD1
J: TRBJ1-4
DNA: TGTGCCAGCGGATACAGGGGAGAAAAACTGTTTTTT
CDR3: CASGYRGEKLFF

length: 15
V: TRBV18
size: .
D: TRBD2
J: TRBJ2-3
DNA: TGTGCCAGCTCACCACCGGGACTAGCCCCAGATACGCAGTATTTT
CDR3: CASSPPGLAPDTQYF

length: 13
V: TRBV7-2
size: .
D: .
J: TRBJ2-2
DNA: TGTGCCAGCAGCATCCGTCCCCCCGGGGAGCTGTTTTTT
CDR3: CASSIRPPGELFF

length: 15
V: TRBV2
size: few
D: TRBD1
J: TRBJ2-5
DNA: TGTGCCAGCAGTGGGGGGACAGGGGATGAAGAGACCCAGTACTTC
CDR3: CASSGGTGDEETQYF

length: 15
V: TRBV9
size: few
D: TRBD2
J: TRBJ2-5
DNA: TGTGCCAGCAACCCGGGGACGGGGGGCCAAGAGACCCAGTACTTC
CDR3: CASNPGTGGQETQYF

length: 15
V: TRBV5-5
size: .
D: TRBD2
J: TRBJ2-1
DNA: TGTGCCAGCAGCTTGGCCGGGGCGGGAGGTTTCCCGCAGTTCTTC
CDR3: CASSLAGAGGFPQFF

length: 13
V: TRBV11-2
size: .
D: TRBD1
J: TRBJ2-7
DNA: TGTGCCAGCAGCATGGACAGGGCCTACGAGCAGTACTTC
CDR3: CASSMDRAYEQYF

length: 16
V: TRBV7-9
size: few
D: TRBD1
J: TRBJ1-6
DNA: TGTGCCAGCAGCCCCCTACCGGGACAGGGGGAACCACCCCTCCACTTT
CDR3: CASSPLPGQGEPPLHF

length: 15
V: TRBV10-3
size: .
D: TRBD1
J: TRBJ1-6
DNA: TGTGCCATCAGTGGAGCCGGGACAGGGCAATCACCCCTCCACTTT
CDR3: CAISGAGTGQSPLHF

length: 17
V: TRBV5-1
size: .
D: .
J: TRBJ2-1
DNA: TGCGCCAGCAGCTCGGTTACGAGTGACTTAAGTAACAATGAGCAGTTCTTC
CDR3: CASSSVTSDLSNNEQFF

length: 15
V: TRBV18
size: .
D: TRBD1
J: TRBJ1-4
DNA: TGTGCCAGCTCACCTTACAGGGGGCGCGACGAAAAACTGTTTTTT
CDR3: CASSPYRGRDEKLFF

length: 18
V: TRBV27
size: .
D: TRBD1
J: TRBJ1-1
DNA: TGTGCCAGCAGTAGAACCGGGACAGGGGGTTTTGTGAACACTGAAGCTTTCTTT
CDR3: CASSRTGTGGFVNTEAFF

length: 15
V: TRBV5-1
size: few
D: TRBD1
J: TRBJ2-4
DNA: TGCGCCAGCAGCTCGGGACAGGAAGTCAAAAACATTCAGTACTTC
CDR3: CASSSGQEVKNIQYF

length: 15
V: TRBV29-1
size: .
D: TRBD1
J: TRBJ2-1
DNA: TGCAGCGTTGATGGGGACAGCAGCTCCTACAATGAGCAGTTCTTC
CDR3: CSVDGDSSSYNEQFF

length: 16
V: TRBV29-1
size: .
D: .
J: TRBJ2-3
DNA: TGCAGCGTTGTGCCAGCCGGGTATTCTAGCACAGATACGCAGTATTTT
CDR3: CSVVPAGYSSTDTQYF

length: 18
V: TRBV19
size: .
D: TRBD1
J: TRBJ1-6
DNA: TGTGCCAGTAGTCGAGGGGGACAGGTCGGCTCCTATAATTCACCCCTCCACTTT
CDR3: CASSRGGQVGSYNSPLHF

length: 15
V: TRBV9
size: .
D: .
J: TRBJ1-5
DNA: TGTGCCAGCAGCGTAGACCTTCAGGCCAATCAGCCCCAGCATTTT
CDR3: CASSVDLQANQPQHF

length: 15
V: TRBV2
size: once
D: .
J: TRBJ1-4
DNA: TGTGCCAGCAGTGTATTGGGGGGAGGAAATGAAAAACTGTTTTTT
CDR3: CASSVLGGGNEKLFF

length: 15
V: TRBV9
size: .
D: TRBD2
J: TRBJ2-5
DNA: TGTGCCAGCAGCGTTAGCGGGGGCCGCGAAGAGACCCAGTACTTC
CDR3: CASSVSGGREETQYF

length: 17
V: TRBV19
size: .
D: TRBD1
J: TRBJ1-2
DNA: TGTGCCAGTAGCAGCGCCGGGACAGGGGGCCGCGACTATGGCTACACCTTC
CDR3: CASSSAGTGGRDYGYTF

length: 14
V: TRBV5-1
size: .
D: TRBD1
J: TRBJ2-5
DNA: TGCGCCAGCAGCCTCGGGACAGCGCAAGAGACCCAGTACTTC
CDR3: CASSLGTAQETQYF

length: 15
V: TRBV7-6
size: few
D: .
J: TRBJ1-1
DNA: TGTGCCAGCACCACAGAGGGGGGGCTGCGCACTGAAGCTTTCTTT
CDR3: CASTTEGGLRTEAFF

length: 17
V: TRBV15
size: few
D: TRBD1
J: TRBJ1-1
DNA: TGTGCCACCAGGCAAGGTTTAGACAGGGAGGCTTTCCCTGAAGCTTTCTTT
CDR3: CATRQGLDREAFPEAFF

length: 16
V: TRBV5-4
size: .
D: TRBD1
J: TRBJ1-1
DNA: TGTGCCAGCAGCTTGTTACTGACAGGGACGAACACTGAAGCTTTCTTT
CDR3: CASSLLLTGTNTEAFF

length: 13
V: TRBV2
size: .
D: .
J: TRBJ1-1
DNA: TGTGCCAGCAGGGGGGAGGGGAACACTGAAGCTTTCTTT
CDR3: CASRGEGNTEAFF

length: 14
V: TRBV6-5
size: few
D: .
J: TRBJ2-2
DNA: TGTGCCAGCAGAGTTACGGCAGGGACCGGGGAGCTGTTTTTT
CDR3: CASRVTAGTGELFF

length: 14
V: TRBV27
size: .
D: TRBD1
J: TRBJ2-7
DNA: TGTGCCAGCAGTTTCGACAGGGGCTTAGGAGAGCAGTACTTC
CDR3: CASSFDRGLGEQYF

length: 17
V: TRBV7-2
size: few
D: .
J: TRBJ2-1
DNA: TGTGCCAGCAGCGACGGGATGAGGGGGAGGGTCTACAATGAGCAGTTCTTC
CDR3: CASSDGMRGRVYNEQFF

length: 16
V: TRBV10-2
size: .
D: TRBD2
J: TRBJ2-5
DNA: TGCGCCAGCAGCGGATTGGGGCTAGCGGGAGAAGAGACCCAGTACTTC
CDR3: CASSGLGLAGEETQYF

length: 15
V: TRBV4-2
size: once
D: TRBD2
J: TRBJ2-5
DNA: TGTGCCAGCAGCCAGACTAGCGGGAGAAGTGAGACCCAGTACTTC
CDR3: CASSQTSGRSETQYF

length: 16
V: TRBV5-1
size: few
D: TRBD1
J: TRBJ2-1
DNA: TGCGCCAGCAGCTTGGGGGGGACAGGGGTAGGCAATGAGCAGTTCTTC
CDR3: CASSLGGTGVGNEQFF

length: 16
V: TRBV4-1
size: .
D: .
J: TRBJ2-1
DNA: TGCGCCAGCAGCCAAGTCGGCAGGGGTCTTGTGAATGAGCAGTTCTTC
CDR3: CASSQVGRGLVNEQFF

length: 16
V: TRBV5-4
size: .
D: .
J: TRBJ2-2
DNA: TGTGCCAGCAGCTTGGTGGGGGCGCTGAACACCGGGGAGCTGTTTTTT
CDR3: CASSLVGALNTGELFF

length: 12
V: TRBV7-9
size: .
D: .
J: TRBJ2-5
DNA: TGTGCCAGCAACCAGGGCGGAGAGACCCAGTACTTC
CDR3: CASNQGGETQYF